This paragraph covers one T cell receptor beta chain sequence. Its cognate antigen is unknown. The data are from a study of chemoradiotherapy in HPV16-positive cancers. Study-wide results and limits: Better recurrence-free survival went with HPV-responsive T-cell expansion in HPV16-positive patients.

CDR3 size: 13 residues. Trimming removed 4 bases at V and 8 bases at J, with 15 bases between. Clones were sequenced by immunoSEQ multiplex PCR, and TCRdb holds only the in-frame ones, with some missing. The sample records 8,600 or so clones, 70% to 90% being singletons. The material sequenced was tumor tissue, taken from a patient who underwent chemoradiotherapy. The sequence was collected from a human donor with HPV-associated anogenital cancer. The J gene is TRBJ1-1, the V gene TRBV5-3, with D hard to call. TRBV5-3 is noted as an ORF with a role that remains uncertain. In DNA, the CDR3 is TGTGCCAGAAGCCCCTGCGTTCCGACAGAAGCTTTCTTT. This sequence encodes CARSPCVPTEAFF.